The T cell receptor beta chain under discussion was sequenced for a study of shared clonotypes between healthy human individuals. It was 150 to 200 ng DNA, 31,000 or so T cell genomes, that sorted-subset replicate PCRs used. Profiling relied on immunoSEQ multiplex PCR, and the TCRdb table lists in-frame clones only, not all of them. The sample contains 1,500,000 or so clones, roughly 96% of which appear only once. CDR3 length: 14 amino acids. Germline V gives CDR1 SQVTM, CDR2 ANQGSEA. V was shortened by 4 bases and J by 5 bases, with 17 bases between the two germline ends. This chain links TRBV29-1 with TRBJ1-2; D might be TRBD1 (5 bases). Sequencing was performed on naive CD4+ T cells sorted from blood. Subset given: CD45RA+ positively selected. The clonotype was recovered from a man between 25 and 39 years old in good health. This CDR3 reads CSVGLRMGGYGYTF. DNA of the CDR3: TGCAGCGTTGGACTTCGAATGGGGGGGTATGGCTACACCTTC. The full variable domain, its missing parts supplied by reference TRBV29-1 and TRBJ1-2, is SAVISQKPSRDICQRGTSLTIQCQVDSQVTMMFWYRQQPGQSLTLIATANQGSEATYESGFVIDKFPISRPNLTFSTLTVSNMSPEDSSIYLCSVGLRMGGYGYTFGSGTRLTVV.